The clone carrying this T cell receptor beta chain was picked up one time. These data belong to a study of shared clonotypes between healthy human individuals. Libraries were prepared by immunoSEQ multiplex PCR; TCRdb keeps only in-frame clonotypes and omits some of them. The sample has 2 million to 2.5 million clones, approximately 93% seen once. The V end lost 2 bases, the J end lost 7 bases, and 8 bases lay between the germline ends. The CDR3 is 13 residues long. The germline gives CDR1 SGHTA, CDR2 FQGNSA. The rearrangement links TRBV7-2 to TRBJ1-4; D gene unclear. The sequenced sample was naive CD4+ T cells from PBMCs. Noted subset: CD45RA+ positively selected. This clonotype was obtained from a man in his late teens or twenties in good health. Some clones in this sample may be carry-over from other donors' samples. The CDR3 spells CASSLFRLEKLFF. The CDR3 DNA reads TGTGCCAGCAGCTTATTCAGACTTGAAAAACTGTTTTTT.